The 11 T cell receptor beta chains listed next were all sequenced from one sample in a study of monozygotic twins with inflammatory bowel disease. With the 5' RACE reads reprocessed, TCRdb shows one record per CDR3 protein and no DNA. This listing includes about 160,000 distinct CDR3 sequences. Sequencing was carried out using blood. The origin of the receptors is a human donor with ulcerative colitis or Crohn's disease, or a healthy co-twin of an affected twin (not recorded which).

The V and J genes are TRBV15 and TRBJ2-2; the D gene TCRdb calls, TRBD1, cannot be checked with no DNA. This CDR3 contains 16 residues. The germline V gene encodes CDR1 LNHNV and CDR2 YYDKDF (reference sequence). This CDR3 is CATSTTGVLNTGELFF.

The chain employs TRBV28 and TRBJ2-1; TCRdb lists TRBD2, though no DNA is available to test this call. The CDR3 length is 14 residues. Germline V CDR1 and CDR2: MDHEN, SYDVKM. The CDR3 here is CASRLAGKPNEQFF.

The rearrangement links TRBV5-1 to TRBJ1-2. Germline CDR1 is SGHRS and CDR2 is YFSETQ. The CDR3 consists of 14 residues. The chain's CDR3 is CASSPGGTGYGYTF. The complete variable domain, with remaining parts taken from reference TRBV5-1 and TRBJ1-2, reads KAGVTQTPRYLIKTRGQQVTLSCSPISGHRSVSWYQQTPGQGLQFLFEYFSETQRNKGNFPGRFSGRQFSNSRSEMNVSTLELGDSALYLCASSPGGTGYGYTFGSGTRLTVV.

The rearrangement uses TRBV5-1 and TRBJ2-3; TCRdb returns TRBD1, unconfirmable since there is no DNA. CDR1 and CDR2 from the germline V gene are SGHRS and YFSETQ. The length of the CDR3 is 15 residues. CDR3 region: CASSYLQDRGNTQYF.

The chain links TRBV6-2 or TRBV6-3 to TRBJ2-3; TCRdb indicates TRBD1, and absent DNA this call remains unverified. This CDR3 is built from 12 residues. Germline lookup yields CDR1 MNHEY and CDR2 SVGEGT. The CDR3 region is CASSYPDDTQYF.

V is TRBV27 and J is TRBJ2-3; the D gene TCRdb calls, TRBD2, cannot be checked with no DNA. CDR1 is MNHEY, CDR2 SMNVEV, per germline (reference sequence). The CDR3 has 17 residues. CDR3 residues: CTSSLSAGEAITDTQYF.

The chain joins TRBV7-2 to TRBJ2-7; the D call from TCRdb, TRBD2, cannot be confirmed without DNA. CDR3 length: 15 amino acids. Germline CDR1 SGHTA, CDR2 FQGNSA. The CDR3 loop reads CASSSSGTGRYEQYF.

V gene TRBV12-3 or TRBV12-4 combines with J gene TRBJ1-5; TCRdb proposes TRBD1, but this gene call is untestable without DNA. This CDR3 is built from 17 residues. CDR3 residues: CASTPEGAWDSNQPQHF.

The rearrangement uses TRBV12-3 or TRBV12-4 and TRBJ2-1; the D call of TRBD1 rests on TCRdb alone, since no DNA is present to check it. The CDR3 is made up of 16 amino acids. CDR3 sequence reads: CASSTRGGSPYNEQFF.

This sequence joins TRBV4-2 and TRBJ1-1. The germline V gene encodes CDR1 LGHNA and CDR2 YNFKEQ. The CDR3 spans 14 residues. The CDR3 reads CASSQEYRNTEAFF.

The gene calls are TRBV5-1 and TRBJ2-1; TCRdb calls TRBD2, which cannot be checked without DNA. CDR3 length: 16 residues. CDR1 is SGHRS, CDR2 YFSETQ, per germline. CDR3 residues: CASSLDSGTAYNEQFF.